This record looks at one T cell receptor (beta chain) sequence and its context. Antigen unknown. Clones were read by immunoSEQ multiplex PCR, and TCRdb kept only the in-frame ones, dropping some. The table has roughly 50,000 clones, approximately 89% seen once. This entry belongs to a study of T cells in localized non-small cell lung cancer. Study results and caveats: As only one tumor region underwent sequencing, heterogeneity remains possible. Of the top 100 tumor clones, median around 60 were in adjacent lung, approximately 29 among its top 100.

Germline assignment: CDR1 LNHDA and CDR2 SQIVND (reference sequence). V dropped 1 base and J dropped 6 bases, with 10 bases sitting between them. The CDR3 totals 13 residues. V and J are TRBV19 and TRBJ2-7; D not certain. The input for sequencing was peripheral blood, taken before any cancer treatment. This sequence was found in a man aged 40-75 years with stage I lung adenocarcinoma. The CDR3 is CASSIALPLEQYF. The CDR3 bases are TGTGCCAGTAGTATAGCCCTTCCACTCGAGCAGTACTTC.